The present TCR beta chain was sequenced within a study of beta chain features in type 1 diabetes. Study-level results: A moderate, significant TCRB CDR3 shortening appeared in type 1 diabetes across four CD4+ subsets. Reduced insertions and increased deletions marked VDJ junctions in type 1 diabetes patients. Short templates might get an advantage during PCR, and this would be equal in patients and controls. No resolution was reached here on whether HLA type influences TCRB rearrangement.

This clone showed up just a few times. Its antigen is undetermined. Since all of the isolated RNA was reverse transcribed, expressed TCRB transcripts were what got sequenced. Sequenced by immunoSEQ multiplex PCR; TCRdb stores in-frame clones only, minus some. This table holds 95,000 to 150,000 clones, 16% found once. This CDR3 is 15 amino acids long. Germline trimming cut 4 bases from V and 3 bases from J; bases unmatched to any gene: 8. Germline V lookup: CDR1 MDHEN, CDR2 SYDVKM. Researchers reported sorting CD4+ naive, central memory, regulatory and stem cell-like memory cells via CD45RO/CCR7/CD25/CD127/CD95/CD27.

The specimen was central memory CD4+ T cells from blood. The chain employs TRBV28 and TRBJ2-5; 7 bases line up with TRBD1. This clonotype was obtained from a man aged 30 to 39 with type 1 diabetes. CDR3: CASSYPGDRKETQYF. The CDR3 nucleotides read TGTGCCAGCAGTTATCCTGGGGACAGAAAAGAGACCCAGTACTTC.